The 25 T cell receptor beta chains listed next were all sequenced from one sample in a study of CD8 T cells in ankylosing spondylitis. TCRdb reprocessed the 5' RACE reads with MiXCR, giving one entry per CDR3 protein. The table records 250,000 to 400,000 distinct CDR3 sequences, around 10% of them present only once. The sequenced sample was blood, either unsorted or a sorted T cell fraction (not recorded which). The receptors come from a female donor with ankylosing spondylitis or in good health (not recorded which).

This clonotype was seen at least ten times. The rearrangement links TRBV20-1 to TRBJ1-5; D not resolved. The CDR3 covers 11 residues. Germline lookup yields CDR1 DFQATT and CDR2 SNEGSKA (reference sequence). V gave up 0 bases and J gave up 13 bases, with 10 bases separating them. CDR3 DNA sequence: TGCAGTGCTAGAGATCCAGGTCGACAGCATTTT. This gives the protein CSARDPGRQHF.

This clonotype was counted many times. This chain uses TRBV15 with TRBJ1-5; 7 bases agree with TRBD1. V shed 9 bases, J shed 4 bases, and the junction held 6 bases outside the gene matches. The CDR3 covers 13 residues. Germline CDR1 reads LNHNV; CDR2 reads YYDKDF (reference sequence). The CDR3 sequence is CATSGGQNQPQHF. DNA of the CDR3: TGTGCCACTAGCGGGGGACAGAATCAGCCCCAGCATTTT.

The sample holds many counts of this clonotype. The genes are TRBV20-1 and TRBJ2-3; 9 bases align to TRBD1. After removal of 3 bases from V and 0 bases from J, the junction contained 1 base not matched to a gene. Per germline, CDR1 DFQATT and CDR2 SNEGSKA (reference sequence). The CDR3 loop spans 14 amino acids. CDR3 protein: CSARGTGSTDTQYF. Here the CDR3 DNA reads TGCAGTGCTAGGGGGACAGGGAGCACAGATACGCAGTATTTT.

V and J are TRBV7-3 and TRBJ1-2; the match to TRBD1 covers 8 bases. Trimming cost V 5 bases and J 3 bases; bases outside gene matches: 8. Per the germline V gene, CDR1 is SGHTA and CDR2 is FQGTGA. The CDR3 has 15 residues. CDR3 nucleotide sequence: TGTGCCAGCAGCCCGCTCGGACAGGGAGACTATGGCTACACCTTC. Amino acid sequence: CASSPLGQGDYGYTF.

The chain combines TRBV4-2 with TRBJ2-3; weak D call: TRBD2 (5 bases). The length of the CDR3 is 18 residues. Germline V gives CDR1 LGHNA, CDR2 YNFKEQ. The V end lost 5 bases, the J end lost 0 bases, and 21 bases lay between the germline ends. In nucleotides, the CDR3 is TGTGCCAGCAGCTATACTTCCAGCGCGGGTACTAGCACAGATACGCAGTATTTT. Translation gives CASSYTSSAGTSTDTQYF.

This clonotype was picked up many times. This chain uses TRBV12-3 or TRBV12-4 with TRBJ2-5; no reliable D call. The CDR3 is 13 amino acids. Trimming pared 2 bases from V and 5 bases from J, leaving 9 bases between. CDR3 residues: CASSLRRTETQYF. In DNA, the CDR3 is TGTGCCAGCAGTTTACGACGGACGGAGACCCAGTACTTC.

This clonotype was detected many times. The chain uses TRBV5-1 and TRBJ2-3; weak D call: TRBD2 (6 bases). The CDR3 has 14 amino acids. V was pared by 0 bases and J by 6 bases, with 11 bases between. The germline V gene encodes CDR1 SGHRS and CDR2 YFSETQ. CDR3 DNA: TGCGCCAGCAGCTTGGCCTCGGGAGTTGATACGCAGTATTTT. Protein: CASSLASGVDTQYF.

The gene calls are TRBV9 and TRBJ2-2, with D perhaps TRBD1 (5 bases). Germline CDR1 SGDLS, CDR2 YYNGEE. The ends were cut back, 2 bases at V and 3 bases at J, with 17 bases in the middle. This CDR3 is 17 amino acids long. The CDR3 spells CASSVRVGRSHTGELFF. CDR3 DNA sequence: TGTGCCAGCAGCGTCAGGGTTGGTAGATCTCACACCGGGGAGCTGTTTTTT. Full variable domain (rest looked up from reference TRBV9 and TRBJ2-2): DSGVTQTPKHLITATGQRVTLRCSPRSGDLSVYWYQQSLDQGLQFLIQYYNGEERAKGNILERFSAQQFPDLHSELNLSSLELGDSALYFCASSVRVGRSHTGELFFGEGSRLTVL.

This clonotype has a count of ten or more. This CDR3 is CSAGLAGGITTDTQYF. As DNA, the CDR3 is TGCAGTGCTGGCCTAGCGGGGGGGATTACCACAGATACGCAGTATTTT. The chain couples TRBV20-1 to TRBJ2-3; 12 bases agree with TRBD2. Germline V lookup: CDR1 DFQATT, CDR2 SNEGSKA (reference sequence). With 5 bases clipped from V and 2 bases from J, the junction kept 8 bases outside the gene matches. The CDR3 extends over 16 amino acids.

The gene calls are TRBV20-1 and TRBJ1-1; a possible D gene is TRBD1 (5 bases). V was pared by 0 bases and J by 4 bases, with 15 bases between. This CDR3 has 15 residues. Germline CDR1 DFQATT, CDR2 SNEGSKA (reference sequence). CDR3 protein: CSARDQGPASTEAFF. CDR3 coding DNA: TGCAGTGCTAGAGATCAGGGACCCGCCAGCACTGAAGCTTTCTTT.

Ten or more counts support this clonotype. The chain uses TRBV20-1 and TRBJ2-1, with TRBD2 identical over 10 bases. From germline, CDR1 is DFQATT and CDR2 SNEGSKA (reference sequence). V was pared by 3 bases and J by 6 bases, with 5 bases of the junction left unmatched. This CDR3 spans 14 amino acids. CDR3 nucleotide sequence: TGCAGTGCTAGCCCTAGCGGGAGTTCCAATGAGCAGTTCTTC. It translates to CSASPSGSSNEQFF.

Here the CDR3 reads CASSFLWTGEDTEAFF. CDR3 DNA sequence: TGTGCCAGCAGTTTTCTCTGGACAGGGGAAGACACTGAAGCTTTCTTT. The J gene is TRBJ1-1, the V gene TRBV28; 9 bases are shared with TRBD1. V trimming: 3 bases; J trimming: 3 bases; junction bases outside the gene matches: 8. This CDR3 has 16 amino acids. The germline gives CDR1 MDHEN, CDR2 SYDVKM.

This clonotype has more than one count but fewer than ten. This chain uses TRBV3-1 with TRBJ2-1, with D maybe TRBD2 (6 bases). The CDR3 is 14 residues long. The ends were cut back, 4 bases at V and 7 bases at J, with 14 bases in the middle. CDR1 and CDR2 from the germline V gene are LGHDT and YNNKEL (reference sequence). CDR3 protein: CASSLLSAGNEQFF. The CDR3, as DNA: TGTGCCAGCAGCCTTCTCTCCGCGGGAAATGAGCAGTTCTTC.

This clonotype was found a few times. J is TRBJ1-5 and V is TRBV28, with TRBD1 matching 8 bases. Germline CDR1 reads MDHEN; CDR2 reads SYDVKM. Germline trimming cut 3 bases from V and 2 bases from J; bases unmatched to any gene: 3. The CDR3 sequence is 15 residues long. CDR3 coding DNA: TGTGCCAGCAGTTTCAGGGGGCATGGCAATCAGCCCCAGCATTTT. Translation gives CASSFRGHGNQPQHF.

The CDR3 loop reads CASSISSQGAGQPQHF. CDR3 DNA sequence: TGTGCCAGCAGTATTTCGTCACAGGGCGCGGGGCAGCCCCAGCATTTT. The gene calls are TRBV12-3 or TRBV12-4 and TRBJ1-5; possible D gene TRBD1, 6 bases. The ends were cut back, 5 bases at V and 7 bases at J, with 21 bases in the middle. The CDR3 covers 16 residues.

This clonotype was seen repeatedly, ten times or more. The CDR3 region has the DNA TGTGCCAGCAGCGGTACAGGGGGCTTAAATCAGCCCCAGCATTTT. Its translation is CASSGTGGLNQPQHF. The rearrangement links TRBV12-3 or TRBV12-4 to TRBJ1-5; 9 bases are shared with TRBD1. There are 15 residues in the CDR3. With V trimmed by 6 bases and J by 4 bases, 7 bases remained unmatched.

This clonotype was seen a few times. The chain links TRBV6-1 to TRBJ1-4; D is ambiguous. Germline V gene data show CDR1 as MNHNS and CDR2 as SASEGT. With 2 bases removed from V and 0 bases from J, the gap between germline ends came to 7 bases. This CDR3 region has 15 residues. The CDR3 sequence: CASSERKATNEKLFF. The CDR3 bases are TGTGCCAGCAGTGAAAGGAAAGCAACTAATGAAAAACTGTTTTTT.

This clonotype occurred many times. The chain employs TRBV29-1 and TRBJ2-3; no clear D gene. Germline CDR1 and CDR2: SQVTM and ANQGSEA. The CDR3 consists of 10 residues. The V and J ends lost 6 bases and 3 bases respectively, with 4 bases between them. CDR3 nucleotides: TGCAGCGTATATACAGATACGCAGTATTTT. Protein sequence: CSVYTDTQYF.

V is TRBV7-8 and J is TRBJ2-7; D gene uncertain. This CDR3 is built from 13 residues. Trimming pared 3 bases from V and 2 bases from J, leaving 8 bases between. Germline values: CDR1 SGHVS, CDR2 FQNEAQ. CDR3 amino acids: CASSFYPPYEQYF. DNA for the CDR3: TGTGCCAGCAGCTTTTATCCCCCCTACGAGCAGTACTTC.

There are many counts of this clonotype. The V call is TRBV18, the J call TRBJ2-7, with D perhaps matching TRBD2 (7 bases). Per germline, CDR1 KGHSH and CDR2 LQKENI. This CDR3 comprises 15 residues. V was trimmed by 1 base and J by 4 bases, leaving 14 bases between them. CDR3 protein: CASSPHAGAVYEQYF. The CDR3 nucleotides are TGTGCCAGCTCACCACACGCGGGGGCTGTGTACGAGCAGTACTTC.

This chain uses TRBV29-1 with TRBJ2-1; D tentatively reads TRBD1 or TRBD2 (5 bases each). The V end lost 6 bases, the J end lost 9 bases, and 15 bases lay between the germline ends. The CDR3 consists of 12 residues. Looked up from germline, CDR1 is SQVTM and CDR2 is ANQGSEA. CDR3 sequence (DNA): TGCAGCGTCGGTTCCGGGGACGGTGAGCAGTTCTTC. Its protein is CSVGSGDGEQFF.

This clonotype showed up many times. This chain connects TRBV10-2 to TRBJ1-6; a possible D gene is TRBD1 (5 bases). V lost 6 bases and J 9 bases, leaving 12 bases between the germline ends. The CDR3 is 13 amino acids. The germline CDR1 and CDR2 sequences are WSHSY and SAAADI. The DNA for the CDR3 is TGCGCCAGCAGGGGACCGACTGGTTCACCCCTCCACTTT. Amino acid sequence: CASRGPTGSPLHF.

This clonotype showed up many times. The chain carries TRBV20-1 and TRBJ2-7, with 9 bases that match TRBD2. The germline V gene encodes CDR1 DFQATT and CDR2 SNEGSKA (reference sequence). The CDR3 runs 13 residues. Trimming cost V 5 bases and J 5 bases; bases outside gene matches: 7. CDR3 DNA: TGCAGTGCTTTTAGCGGGAGAAGCGACGAGCAGTACTTC. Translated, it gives CSAFSGRSDEQYF.

CDR3 bases: TGCAGTGCTACCCGACTAGCGGATTACAATGAGCAGTTCTTC. Amino acid sequence: CSATRLADYNEQFF. The rearrangement links TRBV20-1 to TRBJ2-1, with 9 bases fitting TRBD2. V lost 4 bases and J lost 4; bases outside the gene matches: 5. CDR3 length: 14 amino acids. In germline, CDR1 is DFQATT, CDR2 SNEGSKA (reference sequence).

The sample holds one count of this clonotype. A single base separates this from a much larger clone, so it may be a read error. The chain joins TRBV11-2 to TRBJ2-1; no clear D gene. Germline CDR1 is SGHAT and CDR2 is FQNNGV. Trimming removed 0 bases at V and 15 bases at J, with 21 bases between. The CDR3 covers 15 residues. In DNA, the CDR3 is TGTGCCAGCAGCTTAGAGCCGAATAATAGACCGACCGTGTTCTTC. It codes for CASSLEPNNRPTVFF.